The present T cell receptor beta chain was sequenced within a study of blood T cell repertoires in COVID-19. As for the study in general: Sites across the United States, Italy and Spain contributed samples from acute and convalescent COVID-19.

With 4 bases clipped from V and 5 bases from J, the junction kept 7 bases outside the gene matches. This CDR3 is 15 amino acids long. CDR1 is SGHNT and CDR2 is YYREEE in the germline V gene (reference sequence). Only in-frame clones appear in the TCRdb table, and some are missing; sequencing was by immunoSEQ multiplex PCR. The sample consists of 250,000 to 300,000 clones, 75% to 90% of them appearing once. The sequenced sample consisted of peripheral blood. The clonotype was recovered from a woman between 65 and 79 years old with COVID-19, enrolled during active disease. The chain is built from TRBV5-4 and TRBJ2-5; TRBD2 matches 11 bases. The CDR3 here is CASSHASGGQETQYF. In DNA, the CDR3 is TGTGCCAGCAGCCATGCTAGCGGGGGGCAGGAGACCCAGTACTTC.